This entry describes one TCR beta chain. Its antigen is undetermined. These data belong to a study of cytomegalovirus exposure and HLA in healthy donors. Primers: 60 Vbeta forward and 13 Jbeta reverse. This table comes from immunoSEQ multiplex PCR, and its TCRdb copy is limited to in-frame clones, with some not included. The table lists 200,000 or so clones. Broader study findings: On later analysis, the bulk of CMV-associated TCR beta chains appeared to be HLA-restricted.

Sequenced sample: PBMCs. The origin of this receptor is a girl aged 2 to 10 in good health and CMV-seropositive.

The CDR3 reads CASRTFQQGVVGNEQFF. CDR3 bases: TGTGCCAGCCGAACATTTCAACAGGGAGTAGTAGGCAATGAGCAGTTCTTC. The V and J genes are TRBV4-2 and TRBJ2-1, with D possibly TRBD1 on 6 matching bases. Germline values: CDR1 LGHNA, CDR2 YNFKEQ. CDR3 length: 17 amino acids. V was clipped by 8 bases and J by 6 bases, with 26 bases between them.